The 27 T cell receptor beta chains presented below share a single source sample, sequenced in a study of neoadjuvant anti-PD-1 for oral cavity cancer. Repertoires were generated with immunoSEQ multiplex PCR, while TCRdb's copy carries only in-frame clones and drops some. The table records 15,000 or so clones, 50% to 70% of them present only once. Sequenced here: PBMCs, sampled before nivolumab (anti-PD-1) treatment. Receptors originate from a person aged 35 to 85 with oral cavity squamous cell carcinoma.

This rearrangement joins TRBV9 to TRBJ2-2, with 8 positions matching TRBD2. The germline CDR1 and CDR2 sequences are SGDLS and YYNGEE. There are 14 residues in the CDR3. With 3 bases clipped from V and 5 bases from J, the junction kept 3 bases outside the gene matches. CDR3 protein: CASSGTSRTGELFF. CDR3 nucleotide sequence: TGTGCCAGCAGCGGGACTAGCAGGACCGGGGAGCTGTTTTTT.

The chain is built from TRBV6-4 and TRBJ2-5; D perhaps matches TRBD2 (5 bases). The V and J ends lost 2 bases and 7 bases respectively, with 11 bases between them. This CDR3 is 13 amino acids long. Germline V lookup: CDR1 MRHNA, CDR2 SNTAGT. This CDR3 is CASSDEGEGTQYF. CDR3 nucleotide sequence: TGTGCCAGCAGTGACGAAGGCGAGGGGACCCAGTACTTC.

The chain links TRBV6-6 to TRBJ2-7, with 8 positions matching TRBD1. Germline V lookup: CDR1 MNHNY, CDR2 SVGAGI (reference sequence). V shed 6 bases and J 5 bases; nucleotides not matched to a gene: 9. This CDR3 has 14 residues. CDR3 residues: CASSRQGAGDEQYF. The CDR3 coding sequence is TGTGCCAGCAGCCGCCAGGGGGCAGGGGACGAGCAGTACTTC.

This clone was detected only once. The chain joins TRBV6-6 to TRBJ1-5; D gene uncertain. The V and J ends lost 6 bases and 0 bases respectively, with 9 bases between them. Germline V gene sequence: CDR1 MNHNY, CDR2 SVGAGI (reference sequence). The CDR3 spans 14 residues. The chain's CDR3 is CASSHGDSNQPQHF. CDR3 coding DNA: TGTGCCAGCAGCCACGGGGATAGCAATCAGCCCCAGCATTTT.

This chain links TRBV6-5 with TRBJ2-2; no reliable D call. The V and J ends lost 7 bases and 8 bases respectively, with 8 bases between them. CDR3 length: 11 residues. Germline CDR1 is MNHEY and CDR2 is SVGAGI. The CDR3 spells CASNQAGELFF. CDR3 sequence (DNA): TGTGCCAGCAATCAGGCAGGGGAGCTGTTTTTT.

The chain couples TRBV11-2 to TRBJ2-3, with no clear D. Trimming stripped 3 bases from V and 1 base from J, with 8 bases between. The germline CDR1 and CDR2 sequences are SGHAT and FQNNGV. The CDR3 is 14 amino acids. CDR3 residues: CASSFSRGTDTQYF. Here the CDR3 DNA reads TGTGCCAGCAGCTTTAGTAGGGGCACAGATACGCAGTATTTT.

This clone ranks as medium-sized. This rearrangement joins TRBV30 to TRBJ1-1; 8 bases are a match to TRBD1. After removal of 5 bases from V and 1 base from J, the junction contained 9 bases not matched to a gene. The V gene's germline CDR1 is GTSNPN and CDR2 SVGIG (reference sequence). There are 15 residues in the CDR3. The CDR3 here is CAWAPGTGWNTEAFF. CDR3 DNA: TGTGCCTGGGCACCCGGGACAGGATGGAACACTGAAGCTTTCTTT.

The chain links TRBV15 to TRBJ1-5; D unclear. Trimming took off 1 base at V and 6 bases at J, with 13 bases between the two ends. Germline loops: CDR1 LNHNV, CDR2 YYDKDF (reference sequence). The CDR3 is made up of 15 amino acids. The CDR3 DNA follows: TGTGCCACCAGCAGAGGAACGGAAACGGGTCAGCCCCAGCATTTT. Translating it yields CATSRGTETGQPQHF.

The CDR3 nucleotides read TGCGCCAGCAGCTTGGTTACAGGGGCGAACACTGAAGCTTTCTTT. This gives the protein CASSLVTGANTEAFF. The chain employs TRBV5-1 and TRBJ1-1; 7 positions match TRBD1. Unmatched junction bases numbered 3, after V lost 0 bases and J lost 1 base. Germline V gene data show CDR1 as SGHRS and CDR2 as YFSETQ. The CDR3 is 15 amino acids.

This clone was detected a few times. V is TRBV25-1 and J is TRBJ1-5; TRBD1 matches 7 bases. With 6 bases clipped from V and 1 base from J, the junction kept 0 bases outside the gene matches. The CDR3 is 13 amino acids. In germline, CDR1 is MGHDK, CDR2 SYGVNS. The chain's CDR3 is CASRQGSNQPQHF. The CDR3 coding sequence is TGTGCCAGCAGACAGGGGAGCAATCAGCCCCAGCATTTT.

V usage is TRBV10-1 and J usage is TRBJ2-3, with D perhaps TRBD1 (7 bases). Germline CDR1 is WNHNN and CDR2 is SYGVQD (reference sequence). CDR3 length equals 13 residues. Trimming left V 6 bases short and J 4 bases short, with 11 bases between. The CDR3 region is CASSGGGADTQYF. In DNA, the CDR3 is TGCGCCAGCAGCGGAGGGGGCGCAGATACGCAGTATTTT.

The J gene is TRBJ1-5, the V gene TRBV5-6; D is unclear. Germline loops: CDR1 SGHDT, CDR2 YYEEEE. V was cut by 4 bases and J by 0 bases, with 8 bases left in between. This CDR3 comprises 14 residues. CDR3 sequence: CASSVDGSNQPQHF. CDR3 in DNA: TGTGCCAGCAGCGTGGACGGTAGCAATCAGCCCCAGCATTTT. The entire variable domain, with the rest obtained from reference TRBV5-6 and TRBJ1-5, is as follows: DAGVTQSPTHLIKTRGQQVTLRCSPKSGHDTVSWYQQALGQGPQFIFQYYEEEERQRGNFPDRFSGHQFPNYSSELNVNALLLGDSALYLCASSVDGSNQPQHFGDGTRLSIL.

The rearrangement links TRBV5-8 to TRBJ1-1; the D gene is possibly TRBD1 (6 bases). The CDR3 length is 15 residues. From germline, CDR1 is SGHTS and CDR2 YDEGEE. Trimming left V 0 bases short and J 5 bases short, with 14 bases between. CDR3 nucleotides: TGTGCCAGCAGCTTGGAACGGGGGCGGTGGACTGAAGCTTTCTTT. This sequence encodes CASSLERGRWTEAFF.

This sequence joins TRBV7-9 and TRBJ1-5; D is unclear. The germline gives CDR1 SEHNR, CDR2 FQNEAQ (reference sequence). The CDR3 totals 14 residues. Trimming took off 1 base at V and 9 bases at J, with 13 bases between the two ends. The CDR3 spells CASSLDREWAPQHF. In DNA form, the CDR3 reads TGTGCCAGCAGCTTAGATAGGGAATGGGCGCCCCAGCATTTT.

The rearrangement links TRBV7-8 to TRBJ2-1, with 13 bases aligning to TRBD2. This CDR3 comprises 15 residues. The germline CDR1 and CDR2 sequences are SGHVS and FQNEAQ. Losses at the gene ends were 6 bases for V and 10 bases for J; bases not matched to a gene: 9. The CDR3 is CASSGLAGESYEQFF. The DNA of the CDR3 is TGTGCCAGCAGTGGACTAGCGGGAGAAAGTTACGAGCAGTTCTTC.

The chain couples TRBV10-2 to TRBJ1-3; possible D gene TRBD1, 5 bases. Per the germline V gene, CDR1 is WSHSY and CDR2 is SAAADI. Trimming shortened V by 3 bases and J by 5 bases, and 8 bases separated the two germline ends. The CDR3 consists of 13 residues. CDR3 loop: CASSDRERNTIYF. The CDR3 nucleotides are TGCGCCAGCAGTGACAGGGAGAGAAACACCATATATTTT.

This chain links TRBV19 with TRBJ2-7; the match to TRBD1 covers 10 bases. This CDR3 comprises 16 residues. After removal of 6 bases from V and 6 bases from J, the junction contained 14 bases not matched to a gene. The germline V gene encodes CDR1 LNHDA and CDR2 SQIVND (reference sequence). CDR3 bases: TGTGCCAGTAGCGCCAGGACAGGGGGAGAGGGAGGCGAGCAGTACTTC. Translating it yields CASSARTGGEGGEQYF. The variable domain in full, completed from reference TRBV19 and TRBJ2-7, reads DGGITQSPKYLFRKEGQNVTLSCEQNLNHDAMYWYRQDPGQGLRLIYYSQIVNDFQKGDIAEGYSVSREKKESFPLTVTSAQKNPTAFYLCASSARTGGEGGEQYFGPGTRLTVT.

The chain combines TRBV6-5 with TRBJ1-5, with D unresolved. Germline lookup yields CDR1 MNHEY and CDR2 SVGAGI. The V end was cut by 8 bases, the J end by 3 bases, with 11 bases between. The CDR3 has 13 residues. CDR3 region: CASRPSANQPQHF. DNA for the CDR3: TGTGCCAGCCGGCCATCGGCCAATCAGCCCCAGCATTTT.

This clone was found once. The J gene is TRBJ2-5, the V gene TRBV5-6; possibly TRBD1 for D (6 bases). V lost 3 bases, J lost 5 bases, and 14 bases lay in between. The germline gives CDR1 SGHDT, CDR2 YYEEEE. The CDR3 is made up of 14 amino acids. The CDR3 protein is CASSWKTGLETQYF. For the CDR3, the DNA is TGTGCCAGCAGCTGGAAAACAGGGTTGGAGACCCAGTACTTC.

The chain links TRBV5-1 to TRBJ2-5, with 9 bases matching TRBD1. CDR1 SGHRS and CDR2 YFSETQ come from the germline V gene. After removal of 3 bases from V and 2 bases from J, the junction contained 5 bases not matched to a gene. The CDR3 consists of 15 residues. This CDR3 reads CASSSVGTGQETQYF. CDR3 nucleotide sequence: TGCGCCAGCAGCTCCGTCGGGACAGGGCAAGAGACCCAGTACTTC. Combining the CDR3 with reference TRBV5-1 and TRBJ2-5 gives the whole variable domain KAGVTQTPRYLIKTRGQQVTLSCSPISGHRSVSWYQQTPGQGLQFLFEYFSETQRNKGNFPGRFSGRQFSNSRSEMNVSTLELGDSALYLCASSSVGTGQETQYFGPGTRLLVL.

The rearrangement joins TRBV25-1 to TRBJ2-5; D might be TRBD2 (5 bases). The CDR3 is 11 amino acids. The V and J ends lost 5 bases and 5 bases respectively, with 6 bases between them. Germline V CDR1 and CDR2: MGHDK, SYGVNS. The CDR3 here is CASSLAETQYF. The CDR3 DNA is TGTGCCAGCAGTTTAGCGGAGACCCAGTACTTC.

The rearrangement links TRBV5-6 to TRBJ2-7; the D gene could be TRBD1 or TRBD2 (5 bases each). Trimming took 1 base from V and 4 from J, leaving 12 bases between them. Germline V gene sequence: CDR1 SGHDT, CDR2 YYEEEE. CDR3 length equals 14 residues. The CDR3 region is CASSLSGQGYEQYF. The CDR3 DNA follows: TGTGCCAGCAGCTTGTCGGGGCAGGGTTACGAGCAGTACTTC.

This clone was detected only once. The gene calls are TRBV21-1 and TRBJ2-7; the D call of TRBD1 is as the table states it, not checked on the DNA. TRBV21-1 represents a pseudogene. This CDR3 region has 15 residues. The CDR3 is CASSFQQSRADEQYF. CDR3 sequence (DNA): TGTGCCAGCAGCTTCCAGCAAAGCAGGGCCGACGAGCAGTACTTC.

This rearrangement joins TRBV29-1 to TRBJ1-5; 7 positions agree with TRBD1. This CDR3 has 13 residues. Germline lookup yields CDR1 SQVTM and CDR2 ANQGSEA. V trimming: 5 bases; J trimming: 3 bases; junction bases outside the gene matches: 4. The CDR3 DNA follows: TGCAGCGTTCAACAGGGGCCCAATCAGCCCCAGCATTTT. It encodes CSVQQGPNQPQHF.

This clone was counted a single time. The chain links TRBV6-5 to TRBJ2-7; D is unresolved. Germline loops: CDR1 MNHEY, CDR2 SVGAGI. V was cut by 8 bases and J by 4 bases, with 0 bases left in between. The CDR3 spans 8 residues. CDR3 DNA sequence: TGTGCCAGCTACGAGCAGTACTTC. Protein product: CASYEQYF.

This chain connects TRBV10-2 to TRBJ1-1; D may be TRBD1 (6 bases). The germline gives CDR1 WSHSY, CDR2 SAAADI. Trimming stripped 8 bases from V and 0 bases from J, with 16 bases between. CDR3 length: 15 amino acids. CDR3 sequence: CASYTGFEMNTEAFF. The CDR3 DNA sequence: TGCGCCAGCTATACAGGGTTCGAGATGAACACTGAAGCTTTCTTT.

The chain combines TRBV7-8 with TRBJ1-2, with 9 positions matching TRBD1. The CDR3 is 15 residues long. Germline assignment: CDR1 SGHVS and CDR2 FQNEAQ. V was clipped by 5 bases and J by 5 bases; unmatched bases: 9. The CDR3 region is CASSPTGTGPYGYTF. The CDR3 DNA reads as TGTGCCAGCAGCCCCACCGGGACAGGGCCTTATGGCTACACCTTC.